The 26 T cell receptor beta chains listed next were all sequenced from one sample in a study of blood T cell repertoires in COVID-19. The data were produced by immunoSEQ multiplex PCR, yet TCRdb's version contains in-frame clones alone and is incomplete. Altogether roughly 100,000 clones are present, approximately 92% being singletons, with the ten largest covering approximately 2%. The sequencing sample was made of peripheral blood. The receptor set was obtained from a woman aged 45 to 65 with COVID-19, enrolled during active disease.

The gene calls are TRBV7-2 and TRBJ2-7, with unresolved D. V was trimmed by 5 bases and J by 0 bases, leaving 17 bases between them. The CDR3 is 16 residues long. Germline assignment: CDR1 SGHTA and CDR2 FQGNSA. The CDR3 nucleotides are TGTGCCAGCAGCCCCATCCTAGGAACTAACTCCTACGAGCAGTACTTC. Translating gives CASSPILGTNSYEQYF.

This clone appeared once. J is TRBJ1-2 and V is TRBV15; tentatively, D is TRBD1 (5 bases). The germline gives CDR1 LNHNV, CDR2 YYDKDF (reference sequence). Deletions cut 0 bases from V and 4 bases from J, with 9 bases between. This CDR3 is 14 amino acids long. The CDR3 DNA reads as TGTGCCACCAGCAGAGATGGGGGGATCTATGGCTACACCTTC. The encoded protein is CATSRDGGIYGYTF.

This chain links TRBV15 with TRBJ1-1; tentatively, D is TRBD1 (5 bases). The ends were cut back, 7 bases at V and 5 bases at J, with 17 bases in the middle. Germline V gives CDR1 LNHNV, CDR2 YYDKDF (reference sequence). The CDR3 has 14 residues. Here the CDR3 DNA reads TGTGCCACCAACAGCAGGGTCGGAGAAACTGAAGCTTTCTTT. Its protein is CATNSRVGETEAFF.

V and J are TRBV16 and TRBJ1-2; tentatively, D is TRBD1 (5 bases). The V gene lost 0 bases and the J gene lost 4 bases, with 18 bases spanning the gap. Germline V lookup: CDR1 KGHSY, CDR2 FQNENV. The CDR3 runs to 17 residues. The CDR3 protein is CASSQSSRTLFSYGYTF. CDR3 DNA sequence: TGTGCCAGCAGCCAATCGAGTAGGACACTTTTTAGCTATGGCTACACCTTC.

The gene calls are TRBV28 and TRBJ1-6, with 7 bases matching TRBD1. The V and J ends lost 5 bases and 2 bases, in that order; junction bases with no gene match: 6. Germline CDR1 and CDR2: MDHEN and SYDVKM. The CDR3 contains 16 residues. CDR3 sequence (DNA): TGTGCCAGCAGTCGACAGGGTTGGACCTATAATTCACCCCTCCACTTT. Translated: CASSRQGWTYNSPLHF.

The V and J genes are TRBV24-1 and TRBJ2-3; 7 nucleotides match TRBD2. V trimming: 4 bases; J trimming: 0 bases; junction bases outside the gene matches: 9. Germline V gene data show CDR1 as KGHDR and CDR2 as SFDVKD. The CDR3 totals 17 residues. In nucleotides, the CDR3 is TGTGCCACCAGTGACCCTATGGGGGGGGATAGCACAGATACGCAGTATTTT. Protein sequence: CATSDPMGGDSTDTQYF.

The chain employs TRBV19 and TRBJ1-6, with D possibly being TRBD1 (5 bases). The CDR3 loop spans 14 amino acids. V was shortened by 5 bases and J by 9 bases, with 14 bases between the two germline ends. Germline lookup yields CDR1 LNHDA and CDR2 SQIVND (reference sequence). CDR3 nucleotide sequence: TGTGCCAGTAGTGCCGGGACTCCCAGTTCACCCCTCCACTTT. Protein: CASSAGTPSSPLHF. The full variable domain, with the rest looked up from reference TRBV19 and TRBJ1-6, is DGGITQSPKYLFRKEGQNVTLSCEQNLNHDAMYWYRQDPGQGLRLIYYSQIVNDFQKGDIAEGYSVSREKKESFPLTVTSAQKNPTAFYLCASSAGTPSSPLHFGNGTRLTVT.

CDR3 in DNA: TGTGCCTCCCGAAGGAGCAGAAACACCATATATTTT. As protein: CASRRSRNTIYF. This chain joins TRBV24-1 and TRBJ1-3; D unclear. The V end was cut by 12 bases, the J end by 5 bases, with 13 bases between. Germline CDR1 reads KGHDR; CDR2 reads SFDVKD. This CDR3 region has 12 residues.

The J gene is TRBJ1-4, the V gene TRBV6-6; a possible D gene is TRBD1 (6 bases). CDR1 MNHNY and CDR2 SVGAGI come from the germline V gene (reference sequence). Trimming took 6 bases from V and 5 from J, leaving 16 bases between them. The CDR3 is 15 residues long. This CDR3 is CASSSSGRGNEKLFF. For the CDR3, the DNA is TGTGCCAGCAGCTCGTCGGGTAGGGGGAATGAAAAACTGTTTTTT.

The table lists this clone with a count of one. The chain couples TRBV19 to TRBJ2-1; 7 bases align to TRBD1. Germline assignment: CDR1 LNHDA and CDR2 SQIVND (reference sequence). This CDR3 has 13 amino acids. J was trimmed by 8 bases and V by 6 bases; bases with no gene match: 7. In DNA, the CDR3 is TGTGCCAGTAGCTCGACAGGGTCGTATGAGCAGTTCTTC. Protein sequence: CASSSTGSYEQFF.

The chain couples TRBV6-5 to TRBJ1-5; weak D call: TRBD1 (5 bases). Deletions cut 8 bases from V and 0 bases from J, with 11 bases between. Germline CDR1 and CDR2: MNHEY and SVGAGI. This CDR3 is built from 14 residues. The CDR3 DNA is TGTGCCAGCCTGGACACCCGTAGCAATCAGCCCCAGCATTTT. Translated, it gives CASLDTRSNQPQHF.

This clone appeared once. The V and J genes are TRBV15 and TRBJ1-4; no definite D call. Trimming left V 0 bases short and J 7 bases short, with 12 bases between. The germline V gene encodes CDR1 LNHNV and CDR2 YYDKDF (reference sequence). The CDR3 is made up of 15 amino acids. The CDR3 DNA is TGTGCCACCAGCAGAGATAGTCTGGAGGTTGAAAAACTGTTTTTT. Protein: CATSRDSLEVEKLFF.

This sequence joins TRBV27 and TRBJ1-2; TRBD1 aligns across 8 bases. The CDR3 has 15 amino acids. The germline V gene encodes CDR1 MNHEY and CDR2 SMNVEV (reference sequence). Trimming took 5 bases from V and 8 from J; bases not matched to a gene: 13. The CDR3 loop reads CASSPSTGDPRGYTF. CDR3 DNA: TGTGCCAGCAGTCCCTCGACAGGGGATCCTCGAGGCTACACCTTC.

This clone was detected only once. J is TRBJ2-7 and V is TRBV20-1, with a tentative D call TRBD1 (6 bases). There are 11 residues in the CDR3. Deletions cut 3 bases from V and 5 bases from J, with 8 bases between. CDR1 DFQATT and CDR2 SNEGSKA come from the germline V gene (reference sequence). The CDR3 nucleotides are TGCAGTGCTAGGACAGGAAACGAGCAGTACTTC. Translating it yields CSARTGNEQYF.

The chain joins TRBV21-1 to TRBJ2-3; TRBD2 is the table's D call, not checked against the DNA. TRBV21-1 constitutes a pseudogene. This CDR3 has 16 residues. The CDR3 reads CASSKGRFTKEDTQYF. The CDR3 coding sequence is TGTGCCAGCAGCAAAGGACGCTTCACTAAGGAGGATACGCAGTATTTT.

The CDR3 coding sequence is TGTGCCAGCAGCCATTTAGCGCTGGAGCAGTTCTTC. Translated: CASSHLALEQFF. The V and J genes are TRBV7-2 and TRBJ2-1; possibly TRBD2 for D (5 bases). CDR1 is SGHTA and CDR2 is FQGNSA in the germline V gene. This CDR3 is built from 12 residues. V lost 5 bases and J 10 bases, leaving 12 bases between the germline ends.

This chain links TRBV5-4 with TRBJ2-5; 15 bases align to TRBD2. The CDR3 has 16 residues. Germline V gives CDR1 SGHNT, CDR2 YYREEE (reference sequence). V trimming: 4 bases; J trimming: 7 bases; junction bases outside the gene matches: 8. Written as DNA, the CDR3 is TGTGCCAGCAGCAGGGGACTAGCGGGGGGCGATGGGACCCAGTACTTC. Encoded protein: CASSRGLAGGDGTQYF.

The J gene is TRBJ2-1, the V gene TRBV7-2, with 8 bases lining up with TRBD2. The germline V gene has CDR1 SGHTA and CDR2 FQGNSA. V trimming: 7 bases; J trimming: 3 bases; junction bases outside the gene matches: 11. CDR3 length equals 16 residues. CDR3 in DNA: TGTGCCAGCACCACCTGGACGGGACTAGACTACAATGAGCAGTTCTTC. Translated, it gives CASTTWTGLDYNEQFF.

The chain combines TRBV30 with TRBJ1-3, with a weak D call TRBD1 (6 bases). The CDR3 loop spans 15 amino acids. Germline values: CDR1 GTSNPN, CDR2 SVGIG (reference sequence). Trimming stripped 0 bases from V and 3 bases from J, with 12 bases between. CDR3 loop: CAWSVRSGVGNTIYF. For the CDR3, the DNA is TGTGCCTGGAGTGTTCGATCAGGGGTTGGAAACACCATATATTTT.

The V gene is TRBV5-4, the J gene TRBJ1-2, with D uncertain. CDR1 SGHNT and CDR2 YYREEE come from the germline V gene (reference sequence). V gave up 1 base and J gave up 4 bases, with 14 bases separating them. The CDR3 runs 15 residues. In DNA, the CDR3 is TGTGCCAGCAGCTTGAGGGCCGCGGGAATCTATGGCTACACCTTC. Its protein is CASSLRAAGIYGYTF.

The CDR3 loop is CASSLGGSYGYTF. CDR3 in DNA: TGTGCCAGCAGCTTAGGGGGTTCCTATGGCTACACCTTC. This chain connects TRBV5-5 to TRBJ1-2; weak D call: TRBD1 (6 bases). With 2 bases removed from V and 4 bases from J, the gap between germline ends came to 9 bases. The germline V gene has CDR1 SGHKS and CDR2 YYEKEE (reference sequence). The CDR3 contains 13 residues.

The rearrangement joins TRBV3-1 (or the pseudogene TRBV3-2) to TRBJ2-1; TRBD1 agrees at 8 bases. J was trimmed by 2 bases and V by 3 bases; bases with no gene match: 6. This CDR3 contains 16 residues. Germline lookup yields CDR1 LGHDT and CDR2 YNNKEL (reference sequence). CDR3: CASSHYRDRPYNEQFF. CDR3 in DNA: TGTGCCAGCAGCCACTACCGGGACAGGCCCTACAATGAGCAGTTCTTC.

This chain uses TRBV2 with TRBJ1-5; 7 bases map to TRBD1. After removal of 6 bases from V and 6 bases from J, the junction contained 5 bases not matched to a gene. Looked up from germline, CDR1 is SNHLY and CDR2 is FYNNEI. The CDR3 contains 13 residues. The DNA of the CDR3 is TGTGCCAGCAGCGAACAGGGGATTCAGCCCCAGCATTTT. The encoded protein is CASSEQGIQPQHF.

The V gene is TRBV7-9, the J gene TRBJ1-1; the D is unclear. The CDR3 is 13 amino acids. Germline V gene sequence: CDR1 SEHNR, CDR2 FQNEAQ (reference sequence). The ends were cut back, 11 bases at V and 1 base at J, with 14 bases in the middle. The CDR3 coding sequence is TGTGCCCATGACGGGGATCAGAACACTGAAGCTTTCTTT. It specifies CAHDGDQNTEAFF.

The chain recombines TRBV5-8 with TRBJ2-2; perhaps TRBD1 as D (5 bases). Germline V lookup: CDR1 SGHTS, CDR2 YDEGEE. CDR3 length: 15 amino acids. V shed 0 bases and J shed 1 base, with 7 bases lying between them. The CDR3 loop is CASSLGTLNTGELFF. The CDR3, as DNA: TGTGCCAGCAGCTTGGGGACACTGAACACCGGGGAGCTGTTTTTT.

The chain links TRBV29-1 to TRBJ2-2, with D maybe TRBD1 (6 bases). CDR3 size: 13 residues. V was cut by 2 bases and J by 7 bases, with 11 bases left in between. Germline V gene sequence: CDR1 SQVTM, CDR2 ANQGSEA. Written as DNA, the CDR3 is TGCAGCGTTGAATACAGGGTCAACGGGGAGCTGTTTTTT. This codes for CSVEYRVNGELFF.